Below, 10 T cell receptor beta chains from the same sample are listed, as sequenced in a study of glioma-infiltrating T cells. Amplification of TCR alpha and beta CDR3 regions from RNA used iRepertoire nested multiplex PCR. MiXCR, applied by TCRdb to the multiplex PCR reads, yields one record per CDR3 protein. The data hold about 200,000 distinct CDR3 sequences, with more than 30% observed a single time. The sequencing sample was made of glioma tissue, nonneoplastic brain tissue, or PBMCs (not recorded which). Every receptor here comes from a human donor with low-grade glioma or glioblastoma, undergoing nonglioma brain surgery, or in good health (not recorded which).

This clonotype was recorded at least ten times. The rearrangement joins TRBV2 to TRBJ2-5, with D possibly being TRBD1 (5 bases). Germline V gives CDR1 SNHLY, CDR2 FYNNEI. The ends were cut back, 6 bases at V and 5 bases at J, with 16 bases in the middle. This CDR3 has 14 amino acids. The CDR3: CASRKRQGIETQYF. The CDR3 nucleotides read TGTGCCAGCAGGAAGAGGCAGGGAATTGAGACCCAGTACTTC.

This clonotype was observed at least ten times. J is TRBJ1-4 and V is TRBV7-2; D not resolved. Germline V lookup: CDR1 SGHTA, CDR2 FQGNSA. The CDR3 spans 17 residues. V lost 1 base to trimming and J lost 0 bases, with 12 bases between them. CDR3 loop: CASSLESPASTNEKLFF. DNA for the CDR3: TGTGCCAGCAGCTTAGAGTCCCCGGCCTCAACTAATGAAAAACTGTTTTTT. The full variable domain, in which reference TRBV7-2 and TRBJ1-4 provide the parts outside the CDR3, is GAGVSQSPSNKVTEKGKDVELRCDPISGHTALYWYRQSLGQGLEFLIYFQGNSAPDKSGLPSDRFSAERTGGSVSTLTIQRTQQEDSAVYLCASSLESPASTNEKLFFGSGTQLSVL.

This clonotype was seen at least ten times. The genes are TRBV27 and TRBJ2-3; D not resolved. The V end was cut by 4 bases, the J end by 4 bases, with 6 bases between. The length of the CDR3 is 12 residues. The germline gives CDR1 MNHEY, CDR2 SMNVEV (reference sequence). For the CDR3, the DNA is TGTGCCAGCAGTTCATGGCCAGATACGCAGTATTTT. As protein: CASSSWPDTQYF.

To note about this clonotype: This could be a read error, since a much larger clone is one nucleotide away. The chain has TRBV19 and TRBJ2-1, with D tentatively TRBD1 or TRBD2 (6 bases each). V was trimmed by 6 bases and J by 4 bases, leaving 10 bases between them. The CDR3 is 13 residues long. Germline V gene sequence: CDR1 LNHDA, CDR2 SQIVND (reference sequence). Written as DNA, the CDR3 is TGTGCCAGTAGAAGGGGGAGGTACAATGAGCAGTTCTTC. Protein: CASRRGRYNEQFF.

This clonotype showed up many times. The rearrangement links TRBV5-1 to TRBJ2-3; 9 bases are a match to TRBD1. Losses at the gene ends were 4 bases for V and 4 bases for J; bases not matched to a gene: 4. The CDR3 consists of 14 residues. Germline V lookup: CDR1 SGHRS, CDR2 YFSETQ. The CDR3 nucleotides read TGCGCCAGCAGCCCGCGGACAGGGGCAGATACGCAGTATTTT. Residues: CASSPRTGADTQYF.

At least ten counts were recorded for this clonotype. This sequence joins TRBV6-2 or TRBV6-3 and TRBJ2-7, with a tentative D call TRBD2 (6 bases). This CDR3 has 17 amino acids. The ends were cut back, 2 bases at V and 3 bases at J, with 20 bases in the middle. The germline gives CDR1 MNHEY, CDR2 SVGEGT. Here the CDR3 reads CASSYPRGAGVVYEQYF. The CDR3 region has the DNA TGTGCCAGCAGTTACCCACGCGGGGCAGGTGTTGTCTACGAGCAGTACTTC.

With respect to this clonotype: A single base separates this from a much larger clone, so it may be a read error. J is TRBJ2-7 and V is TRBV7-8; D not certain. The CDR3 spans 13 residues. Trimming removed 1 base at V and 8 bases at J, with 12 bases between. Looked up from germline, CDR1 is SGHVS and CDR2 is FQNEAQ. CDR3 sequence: CASSLGIRNQQYF. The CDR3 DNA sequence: TGTGCCAGCAGCTTAGGGATTAGGAACCAGCAGTACTTC.

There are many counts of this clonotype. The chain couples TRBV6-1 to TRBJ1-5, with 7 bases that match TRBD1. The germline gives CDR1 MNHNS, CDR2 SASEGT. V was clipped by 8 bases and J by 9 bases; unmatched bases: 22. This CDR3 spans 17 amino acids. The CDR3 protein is CASSHLTGQSLVGPQHF. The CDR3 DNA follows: TGTGCCAGCTCCCACCTAACGGGACAGTCCCTTGTGGGGCCCCAGCATTTT.

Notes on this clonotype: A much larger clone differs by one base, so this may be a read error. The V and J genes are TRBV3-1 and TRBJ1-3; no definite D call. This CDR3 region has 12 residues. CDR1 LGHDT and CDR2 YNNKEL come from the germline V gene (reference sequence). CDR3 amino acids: CASRQGRDTIYF. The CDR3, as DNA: TGTGCCAGCAGGCAAGGACGAGACACCATATATTTT.

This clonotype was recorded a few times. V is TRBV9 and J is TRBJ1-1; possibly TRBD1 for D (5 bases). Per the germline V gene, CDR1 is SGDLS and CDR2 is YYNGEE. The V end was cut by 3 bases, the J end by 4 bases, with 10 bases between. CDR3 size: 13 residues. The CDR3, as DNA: TGTGCCAGCAGCGCGCTTGGGGGCACTGAAGCTTTCTTT. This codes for CASSALGGTEAFF.